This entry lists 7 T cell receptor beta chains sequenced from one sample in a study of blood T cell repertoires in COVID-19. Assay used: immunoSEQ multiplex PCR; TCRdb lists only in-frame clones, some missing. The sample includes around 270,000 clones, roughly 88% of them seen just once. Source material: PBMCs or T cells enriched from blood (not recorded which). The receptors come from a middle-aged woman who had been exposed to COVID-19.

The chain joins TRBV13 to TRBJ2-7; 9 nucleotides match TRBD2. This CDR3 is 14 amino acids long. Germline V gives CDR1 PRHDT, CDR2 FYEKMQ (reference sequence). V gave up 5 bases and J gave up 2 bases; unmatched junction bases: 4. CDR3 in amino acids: CASSRGGDPYEQYF. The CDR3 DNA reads TGTGCCAGCAGCCGCGGGGGGGACCCCTACGAGCAGTACTTC. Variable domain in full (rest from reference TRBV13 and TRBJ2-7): AAGVIQSPRHLIKEKRETATLKCYPIPRHDTVYWYQQGPGQDPQFLISFYEKMQSDKGSIPDRFSAQQFSDYHSELNMSSLELGDSALYFCASSRGGDPYEQYFGPGTRLTVT.

The CDR3 sequence is CASSRRTGPEQYV. The CDR3 coding sequence is TGTGCCAGCAGTCGGCGGACAGGGCCCGAGCAGTACGTC. The chain recombines TRBV2 with TRBJ2-7; TRBD1 matches 8 bases. Per the germline V gene, CDR1 is SNHLY and CDR2 is FYNNEI. Unmatched junction bases numbered 6, after V lost 5 bases and J lost 6 bases. This CDR3 has 13 residues.

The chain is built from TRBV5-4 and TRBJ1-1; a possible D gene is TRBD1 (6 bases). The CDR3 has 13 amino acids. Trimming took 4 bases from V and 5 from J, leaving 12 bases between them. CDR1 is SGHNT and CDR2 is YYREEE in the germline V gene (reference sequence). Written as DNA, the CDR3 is TGTGCCAGCAGCCTTAGGGGGGGGACTGAAGCTTTCTTT. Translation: CASSLRGGTEAFF. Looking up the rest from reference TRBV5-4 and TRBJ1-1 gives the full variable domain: ETGVTQSPTHLIKTRGQQVTLRCSSQSGHNTVSWYQQALGQGPQFIFQYYREEENGRGNFPPRFSGLQFPNYSSELNVNALELDDSALYLCASSLRGGTEAFFGQGTRLTVV.

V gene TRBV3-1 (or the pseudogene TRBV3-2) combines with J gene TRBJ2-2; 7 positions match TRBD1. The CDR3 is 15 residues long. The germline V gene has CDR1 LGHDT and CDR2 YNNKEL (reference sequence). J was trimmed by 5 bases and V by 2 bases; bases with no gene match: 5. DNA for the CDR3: TGTGCCAGCAGCCAAAGCAGGGGGTTGACCGGGGAGCTGTTTTTT. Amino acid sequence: CASSQSRGLTGELFF.

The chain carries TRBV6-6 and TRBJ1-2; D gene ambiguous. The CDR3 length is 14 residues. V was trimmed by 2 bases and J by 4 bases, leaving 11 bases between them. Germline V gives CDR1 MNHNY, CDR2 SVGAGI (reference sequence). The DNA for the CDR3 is TGTGCCAGCAGTTACCTTGGGCCCCCCTATGGCTACACCTTC. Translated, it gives CASSYLGPPYGYTF.

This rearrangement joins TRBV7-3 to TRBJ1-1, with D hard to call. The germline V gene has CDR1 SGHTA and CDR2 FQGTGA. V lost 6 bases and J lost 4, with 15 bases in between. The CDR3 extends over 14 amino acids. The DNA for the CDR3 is TGTGCCAGCAGTAGTACTCCGGGATCCACTGAAGCTTTCTTT. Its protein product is CASSSTPGSTEAFF.

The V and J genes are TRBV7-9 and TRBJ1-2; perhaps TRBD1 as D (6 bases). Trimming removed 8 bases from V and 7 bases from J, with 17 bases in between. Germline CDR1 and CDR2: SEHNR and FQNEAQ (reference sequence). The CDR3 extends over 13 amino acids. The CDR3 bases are TGTGCCAGCCGGAAGGGGGAGTTTCTTGGCTACACCTTC. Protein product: CASRKGEFLGYTF. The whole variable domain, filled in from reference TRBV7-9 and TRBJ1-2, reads DTGVSQNPRHKITKRGQNVTFRCDPISEHNRLYWYRQTLGQGPEFLTYFQNEAQLEKSRLLSDRFSAERPKGSFSTLEIQRTEQGDSAMYLCASRKGEFLGYTFGSGTRLTVV.